The 19 T cell receptor beta chains below all came from one sample that was sequenced in a study of T cell responses to AZD1222 COVID-19 vaccine. Profiled with immunoSEQ multiplex PCR; TCRdb holds only in-frame clones, not every one. Of roughly 160,000 clones listed, 90% were seen once; the top ten hold less than 1.6%. The sample in question was peripheral blood, obtained on day 0 of AZD1222 vaccination. These receptors all stem from an adult in good health.

This chain connects TRBV11-2 to TRBJ1-2, with D unclear. The CDR3 spans 14 residues. With 3 bases removed from V and 0 bases from J, the gap between germline ends came to 8 bases. The germline V gene encodes CDR1 SGHAT and CDR2 FQNNGV. The CDR3 loop is CASSFLVANYGYTF. The CDR3, as DNA: TGTGCCAGCAGCTTTTTGGTAGCTAACTATGGCTACACCTTC.

J is TRBJ1-2 and V is TRBV15, with 7 bases aligning to TRBD1. The CDR3 is made up of 15 amino acids. CDR1 LNHNV and CDR2 YYDKDF come from the germline V gene (reference sequence). V gave up 3 bases and J gave up 1 base; unmatched junction bases: 5. CDR3 in DNA: TGTGCCACCAGCAGCGGGACAGTCCATAACTATGGCTACACCTTC. Translation: CATSSGTVHNYGYTF.

This clone was observed once. The chain links TRBV6-1 to TRBJ1-5; possibly TRBD1 for D (5 bases). V lost 3 bases and J lost 0, with 9 bases in between. The CDR3 has 15 residues. The V gene's germline CDR1 is MNHNS and CDR2 SASEGT. The CDR3 DNA reads TGTGCCAGCAGTGACGCAGGGACTAGCAATCAGCCCCAGCATTTT. This codes for CASSDAGTSNQPQHF.

CDR3 coding DNA: TGTGCCAGCAGCCCTGGTGAGCCCCAGCATTTT. Its translation: CASSPGEPQHF. The chain joins TRBV5-8 to TRBJ1-5; D unresolved. V was clipped by 4 bases and J by 8 bases, with 7 bases between them. The germline V gene encodes CDR1 SGHTS and CDR2 YDEGEE. The CDR3 length is 11 residues.

V and J are TRBV3-1 (or the pseudogene TRBV3-2) and TRBJ1-2; 9 nucleotides line up with TRBD1. The CDR3 spans 17 residues. The germline V gene encodes CDR1 LGHDT and CDR2 YNNKEL (reference sequence). The junction had 10 bases not matched to a gene; V was cut back by 1 base and J by 4 bases. CDR3 loop: CASSQVLTGGLAYGYTF. In DNA form, the CDR3 reads TGTGCCAGCAGCCAAGTTCTGACAGGGGGGTTAGCCTATGGCTACACCTTC.

The chain couples TRBV28 to TRBJ2-1; D perhaps matches TRBD1 (6 bases). CDR1 is MDHEN and CDR2 is SYDVKM in the germline V gene. With 8 bases removed from V and 2 bases from J, the gap between germline ends came to 16 bases. This CDR3 is 15 amino acids long. The CDR3 nucleotides read TGTGCCAGCCTCTCCCAGGGGAGAGCCTACAATGAGCAGTTCTTC. It translates to CASLSQGRAYNEQFF.

The V and J genes are TRBV5-4 and TRBJ1-2; a weak D match, TRBD1 (5 bases). Trimming cost V 3 bases and J 5 bases, with 17 bases left between them. The CDR3 runs 15 residues. Per germline, CDR1 SGHNT and CDR2 YYREEE (reference sequence). The chain's CDR3 is CASSSSGKWRYGYTF. In DNA form, the CDR3 reads TGTGCCAGCAGCTCCTCAGGGAAATGGCGGTATGGCTACACCTTC.

The chain employs TRBV6-5 and TRBJ2-7; the match to TRBD2 covers 9 bases. The junction had 10 bases not matched to a gene; V was cut back by 10 bases and J by 3 bases. The germline V gene encodes CDR1 MNHEY and CDR2 SVGAGI. The CDR3 is 14 residues long. Here the CDR3 DNA reads TGTGCCACCAGACCTGGCGGGGGGGTCTACGAGCAGTACTTC. Translating gives CATRPGGGVYEQYF.

This chain connects TRBV2 to TRBJ1-2, with 8 positions matching TRBD1. CDR1 and CDR2 (germline): SNHLY, FYNNEI. V gave up 7 bases and J gave up 3 bases; unmatched junction bases: 7. This CDR3 is built from 14 residues. CDR3 region: CASKTTGADYGYTF. CDR3 sequence (DNA): TGTGCCAGCAAAACGACAGGGGCAGACTATGGCTACACCTTC. Filled out from reference TRBV2 and TRBJ1-2, the complete variable domain reads EPEVTQTPSHQVTQMGQEVILRCVPISNHLYFYWYRQILGQKVEFLVSFYNNEISEKSEIFDDQFSVERPDGSNFTLKIRSTKLEDSAMYFCASKTTGADYGYTFGSGTRLTVV.

CDR3 DNA sequence: TGTGCCAGCAGCTTAACAACCCGTTATCAGCCCCAGCATTTT. It yields the protein CASSLTTRYQPQHF. The chain employs TRBV7-8 and TRBJ1-5, with D unclear. Germline lookup yields CDR1 SGHVS and CDR2 FQNEAQ. V was trimmed by 2 bases and J by 5 bases, leaving 10 bases between them. The CDR3 is made up of 14 amino acids. The whole variable domain, filled in from reference TRBV7-8 and TRBJ1-5, reads GAGVSQSPRYKVAKRGQDVALRCDPISGHVSLFWYQQALGQGPEFLTYFQNEAQLDKSGLPSDRFFAERPEGSVSTLKIQRTQQEDSAVYLCASSLTTRYQPQHFGDGTRLSIL.

V gene TRBV29-1 combines with J gene TRBJ1-2, with D unresolved. The ends were cut back, 4 bases at V and 2 bases at J, with 14 bases in the middle. Germline lookup yields CDR1 SQVTM and CDR2 ANQGSEA. CDR3 length: 14 residues. The CDR3 sequence is CSVGTTNINYGYTF. In nucleotides, the CDR3 is TGCAGCGTTGGAACAACTAATATAAACTATGGCTACACCTTC.

The chain employs TRBV2 and TRBJ2-7; possibly TRBD1 for D (6 bases). CDR3 length: 14 residues. The germline V gene encodes CDR1 SNHLY and CDR2 FYNNEI. V was pared by 0 bases and J by 3 bases, with 9 bases between. The CDR3 spells CASSEAWTDYEQYF. CDR3 nucleotide sequence: TGTGCCAGCAGTGAAGCGTGGACAGACTACGAGCAGTACTTC.

The chain joins TRBV6-5 to TRBJ1-2; maybe TRBD1 (5 bases). This CDR3 has 15 residues. Germline lookup yields CDR1 MNHEY and CDR2 SVGAGI. Trimming took 0 bases from V and 8 from J, leaving 16 bases between them. The CDR3 nucleotides read TGTGCCAGCAGTTACTCGAGGGAGTCCAGGGAAGGCTACACCTTC. As protein: CASSYSRESREGYTF.

V usage is TRBV3-1 (or the pseudogene TRBV3-2) and J usage is TRBJ2-1; 9 nucleotides agree with TRBD2. Germline V gene lookup returns CDR1 LGHDT and CDR2 YNNKEL (reference sequence). CDR3 size: 17 residues. V lost 3 bases and J lost 6; bases outside the gene matches: 12. CDR3 in amino acids: CASSHHMGSGGSNEQFF. The CDR3 coding sequence is TGTGCCAGCAGCCATCATATGGGGAGCGGGGGGAGCAATGAGCAGTTCTTC.

The DNA for the CDR3 is TGCAGTGTGGAAGGGGACTATGGCTACACCTTC. Amino acid sequence: CSVEGDYGYTF. The V and J genes are TRBV20-1 and TRBJ1-2, with D perhaps matching TRBD1 (5 bases). V lost 7 bases to trimming and J lost 3 bases, with 9 bases between them. The germline CDR1 and CDR2 sequences are DFQATT and SNEGSKA (reference sequence). CDR3 length: 11 residues.

This chain joins TRBV19 and TRBJ2-3; D remains ambiguous. The CDR3 sequence is 12 residues long. Germline-derived CDR1 and CDR2 are LNHDA and SQIVND (reference sequence). V was cut by 5 bases and J by 5 bases, with 8 bases left in between. CDR3 in DNA: TGTGCCAGTAGTGTCCGACGAGATACGCAGTATTTT. It codes for CASSVRRDTQYF.

The chain has TRBV2 and TRBJ1-1; 8 positions agree with TRBD1. J was trimmed by 2 bases and V by 5 bases; bases with no gene match: 4. CDR1 is SNHLY, CDR2 FYNNEI, per germline. The CDR3 covers 14 residues. The CDR3 DNA follows: TGTGCCAGCAGTCCTGGACAGGGCAACACTGAAGCTTTCTTT. Translating gives CASSPGQGNTEAFF.

The V call is TRBV3-1 (or the pseudogene TRBV3-2), the J call TRBJ1-2; possible D gene TRBD1, 6 bases. This CDR3 is 14 amino acids long. Germline values: CDR1 LGHDT, CDR2 YNNKEL (reference sequence). V dropped 3 bases and J dropped 0 bases, with 8 bases sitting between them. The CDR3 DNA is TGTGCCAGCAGCCAGAAGGGGGCTAACTATGGCTACACCTTC. Its protein product is CASSQKGANYGYTF.

The rearrangement links TRBV5-1 to TRBJ1-5; possibly TRBD1 for D (5 bases). This CDR3 contains 15 residues. V was pared by 0 bases and J by 0 bases, with 7 bases between. Germline CDR1 reads SGHRS; CDR2 reads YFSETQ. Here the CDR3 reads CASSLEGDSNQPQHF. CDR3 bases: TGCGCCAGCAGCTTGGAAGGGGATAGCAATCAGCCCCAGCATTTT.